These 20 T cell receptor beta chains came from one sample sequenced in a study of T-cell reconstitution after alpha-beta-depleted transplantation in children. Study-level points and caveats: By one year post-transplant, T-cell counts and diversity largely arose from T cells that were newly produced.

These TCRs are of unknown antigen specificity. Unique molecular identifiers were incorporated during preparation of the TCRbeta library. TCRdb redid the calling of the PCR reads with MiXCR, one entry per CDR3 protein. The sample has 330,000 or so distinct CDR3 sequences; 7.5% to 9% are singletons. The sample consisted of peripheral blood, taken 360 days after TCRalphabeta/CD19-depleted stem cell transplant. The source is a female patient between 2 and 15 years old who had a stem cell transplant for Fanconi anemia, so the T cells may come from the graft donor.

This clonotype has more than one count but fewer than ten. V is TRBV5-1 and J is TRBJ1-2; the D gene is possibly TRBD1 (5 bases). V was clipped by 6 bases and J by 6 bases, with 18 bases between them. Germline CDR1 reads SGHRS; CDR2 reads YFSETQ. CDR3 length: 14 residues. CDR3 sequence: CASTMSGARNGYTF. CDR3 bases: TGCGCCAGCACCATGAGCGGGGCGCGCAATGGCTACACCTTC.

This clonotype was detected many times. This chain uses TRBV9 with TRBJ2-1, with no clear D. The germline V gene encodes CDR1 SGDLS and CDR2 YYNGEE. Trimming shortened V by 4 bases and J by 8 bases, and 19 bases separated the two germline ends. The CDR3 spans 15 residues. The CDR3 bases are TGTGCCAGCAGCCCAGGTAGTCACGCAGTCGATGAGCAGTTCTTC. It codes for CASSPGSHAVDEQFF.

This clonotype showed up many times. This sequence joins TRBV12-3 or TRBV12-4 and TRBJ2-7, with 9 bases lining up with TRBD1. The CDR3 spans 17 residues. V gave up 5 bases and J gave up 3 bases; unmatched junction bases: 14. The CDR3 DNA is TGTGCCAGCAGTCTCTTTATACCGGGACAGGGAAGCTACGAGCAGTACTTC. Translated, it gives CASSLFIPGQGSYEQYF.

This clonotype was detected ten times or more. This rearrangement joins TRBV20-1 to TRBJ2-7; 13 bases fit TRBD2. V was pared by 2 bases and J by 7 bases, with 5 bases of the junction left unmatched. The CDR3 covers 14 residues. CDR1 and CDR2 (germline): DFQATT, SNEGSKA (reference sequence). CDR3 sequence: CSARTGTSGVEQYF. As DNA, the CDR3 is TGCAGTGCTAGAACCGGGACTAGCGGGGTTGAGCAGTACTTC.

This clonotype came up many times. CDR3 sequence (DNA): TGTGCCAGCAGTTTCTCGGGGGTGAACACTGAAGCTTTCTTT. Translated: CASSFSGVNTEAFF. V and J are TRBV12-3 or TRBV12-4 and TRBJ1-1; D possibly corresponds to TRBD1 (5 bases). V lost 3 bases to trimming and J lost 0 bases, with 8 bases between them. The CDR3 is made up of 14 amino acids.

The J gene is TRBJ1-2, the V gene TRBV9; 9 bases are a match to TRBD1. Germline V lookup: CDR1 SGDLS, CDR2 YYNGEE. Trimming at V came to 2 bases and at J to 6 bases, leaving 11 bases not matched to a gene. The CDR3 contains 16 residues. This CDR3 reads CASSVWDRAPSDGYTF. In DNA form, the CDR3 reads TGTGCCAGCAGCGTTTGGGACAGGGCCCCTTCGGATGGCTACACCTTC.

This clonotype was recorded a few times. The chain is built from TRBV4-2 and TRBJ2-1; TRBD2 matches 13 bases. The trim removed 3 bases at V and 0 bases at J, leaving 8 bases unmatched. Germline lookup yields CDR1 LGHNA and CDR2 YNFKEQ. This CDR3 contains 19 residues. DNA of the CDR3: TGTGCCAGCAGCCAGGCCGGGACTAGCGGGACCTTCTCCTACAATGAGCAGTTCTTC. As protein: CASSQAGTSGTFSYNEQFF.

In this sample, this clonotype turned up a few times. This chain connects TRBV5-1 to TRBJ2-4; 8 nucleotides agree with TRBD1. This CDR3 has 17 residues. Germline lookup yields CDR1 SGHRS and CDR2 YFSETQ. The ends lost 5 bases at V and 6 bases at J; junction bases unmatched: 16. The CDR3 loop is CASRPGQGLSQGNIQYF. The CDR3 DNA reads as TGCGCCAGCAGACCCGGACAGGGACTGAGCCAGGGAAACATTCAGTACTTC.

This clonotype was seen repeatedly, ten times or more. This chain uses TRBV5-1 with TRBJ2-1; TRBD2 matches at 8 bases. The germline V gene has CDR1 SGHRS and CDR2 YFSETQ. The CDR3 totals 13 residues. V lost 6 bases to trimming and J lost 8 bases; unmatched junction nucleotides: 7. The chain's CDR3 is CASNSGVTYEQFF. CDR3 DNA: TGCGCCAGCAATAGCGGGGTGACTTATGAGCAGTTCTTC.

There are a few counts of this clonotype. This chain connects TRBV4-2 to TRBJ2-6, with TRBD2 identical over 11 bases. V trimming: 0 bases; J trimming: 0 bases; junction bases outside the gene matches: 1. CDR1 and CDR2 (germline): LGHNA, YNFKEQ. This CDR3 comprises 18 residues. The CDR3 DNA is TGTGCCAGCAGCCAAGAAGGACTAGCGGGCTCTGGGGCCAACGTCCTGACTTTC. Protein sequence: CASSQEGLAGSGANVLTF.

This clonotype was seen at least ten times. This sequence joins TRBV12-3 or TRBV12-4 and TRBJ2-6; 7 bases line up with TRBD1. J was trimmed by 0 bases and V by 6 bases; bases with no gene match: 8. The CDR3 consists of 17 residues. Here the CDR3 reads CASSKTTGASGANVLTF. CDR3 DNA sequence: TGTGCCAGCAGCAAAACTACAGGGGCCTCTGGGGCCAACGTCCTGACTTTC.

This clonotype was recorded many times. This chain links TRBV12-3 or TRBV12-4 with TRBJ2-2; D ambiguous. The CDR3 length is 13 residues. V lost 2 bases to trimming and J lost 5 bases, with 6 bases between them. The CDR3 sequence is CASSLKMTGELFF. The CDR3 DNA reads TGTGCCAGCAGTTTAAAGATGACCGGGGAGCTGTTTTTT.

This clonotype was seen repeatedly, ten times or more. The chain is built from TRBV15 and TRBJ2-7; no clear D. The CDR3 runs to 11 residues. Germline values: CDR1 LNHNV, CDR2 YYDKDF (reference sequence). Between the trimmed V and J ends, which lost 1 base and 9 bases, there was a span of 7 bases. CDR3: CATSRGRMQYF. CDR3 in DNA: TGTGCCACCAGCAGAGGGAGAATGCAGTACTTC.

This clonotype was recorded at least ten times. V gene TRBV4-2 combines with J gene TRBJ2-3; possibly TRBD2 for D (7 bases). CDR3 length equals 17 residues. Trimming removed 5 bases at V and 1 base at J, with 19 bases between. Germline V CDR1 and CDR2: LGHNA, YNFKEQ. As DNA, the CDR3 is TGTGCCAGCAGCAGACTATGGGGGGGGGCAGGCACAGATACGCAGTATTTT. Translation gives CASSRLWGGAGTDTQYF.

This clonotype was picked up a small number of times. The V and J genes are TRBV5-8 and TRBJ2-2; D unclear. Germline loops: CDR1 SGHTS, CDR2 YDEGEE. Trimming pared 2 bases from V and 6 bases from J, leaving 14 bases between. CDR3 size: 15 residues. For the CDR3, the DNA is TGTGCCAGCAGCTTTTTCTTCCCGACGGCCGGGGAGCTGTTTTTT. Protein product: CASSFFFPTAGELFF.

A remark on this clonotype: One end of the junction varies from germline; a read error may be responsible. The CDR3 here is CASSLGGQGGPSENTIYF. The CDR3 DNA reads as TGTGCCAGCAGCTTAGGTGGACAGGGGGGACCCTCTGAAAACACCATATATTTT. V gene TRBV11-1 combines with J gene TRBJ1-3; 10 positions agree with TRBD1. Germline-derived CDR1 and CDR2 are SGHAT and FQDESV (reference sequence). The CDR3 loop spans 18 amino acids.

This clonotype was recorded many times. J is TRBJ2-5 and V is TRBV5-1; TRBD1 matches at 10 bases. The germline V gene has CDR1 SGHRS and CDR2 YFSETQ. The CDR3 is 15 amino acids. Trimming removed 0 bases from V and 5 bases from J; junction bases left unmatched: 4. The CDR3 DNA is TGCGCCAGCAGCTTGGTGACAGGGGGCGAGGAGACCCAGTACTTC. This encodes CASSLVTGGEETQYF.

This clonotype was picked up a small number of times. J is TRBJ2-1 and V is TRBV20-1; 8 bases are a match to TRBD2. Trimming at V came to 7 bases and at J to 4 bases, leaving 3 bases not matched to a gene. CDR1 DFQATT and CDR2 SNEGSKA come from the germline V gene (reference sequence). The CDR3 extends over 12 amino acids. Written as DNA, the CDR3 is TGCAGTGGCACGGGGGGGTACAATGAGCAGTTCTTC. Its protein is CSGTGGYNEQFF.

This clonotype was counted ten times or more. This chain joins TRBV20-1 and TRBJ2-1; D is perhaps TRBD1 (7 bases). The CDR3 length is 16 residues. CDR1 and CDR2 from the germline V gene are DFQATT and SNEGSKA (reference sequence). V lost 5 bases and J 1 base, leaving 18 bases between the germline ends. This CDR3 is CSAAQGQGGSYNEQFF. The CDR3 DNA reads as TGCAGTGCTGCCCAGGGCCAGGGGGGATCCTACAATGAGCAGTTCTTC.

This chain joins TRBV11-2 and TRBJ1-2, with 9 bases identical to TRBD1. The CDR3 covers 15 residues. V dropped 6 bases and J dropped 4; count of bases not matched to a gene: 9. The germline V gene encodes CDR1 SGHAT and CDR2 FQNNGV. The CDR3 reads CASRRPGTGIYGYTF. CDR3 nucleotide sequence: TGTGCCAGCAGGAGACCCGGGACAGGGATCTATGGCTACACCTTC.